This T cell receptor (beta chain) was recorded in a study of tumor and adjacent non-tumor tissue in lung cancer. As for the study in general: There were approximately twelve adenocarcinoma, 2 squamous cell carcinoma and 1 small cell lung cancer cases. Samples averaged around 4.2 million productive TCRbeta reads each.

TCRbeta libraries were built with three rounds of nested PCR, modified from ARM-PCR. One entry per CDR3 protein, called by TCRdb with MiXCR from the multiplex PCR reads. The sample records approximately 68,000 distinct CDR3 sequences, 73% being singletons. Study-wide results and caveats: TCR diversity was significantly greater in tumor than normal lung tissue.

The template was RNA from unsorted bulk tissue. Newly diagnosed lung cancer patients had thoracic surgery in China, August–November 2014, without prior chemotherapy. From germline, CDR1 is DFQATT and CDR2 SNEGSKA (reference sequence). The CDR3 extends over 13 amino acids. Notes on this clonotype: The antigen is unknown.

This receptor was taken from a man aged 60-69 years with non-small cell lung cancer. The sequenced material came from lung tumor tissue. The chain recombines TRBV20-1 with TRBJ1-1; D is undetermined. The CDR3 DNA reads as TGCGGTACCCTCGGGCAGGCGAACACTGAAGCTTTCTTT. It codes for CGTLGQANTEAFF.